What follows is one T cell receptor beta chain and its context. Participants' reported clinical history set cohort assignment. Between the trimmed V and J ends, which lost 3 bases and 10 bases, there was a span of 9 bases. CDR3 length: 11 amino acids. Germline lookup yields CDR1 LGHDT and CDR2 YNNKEL (reference sequence). The source of the sample is a study of blood T cell repertoires in COVID-19. Authors' processing steps: Amplifying reference gene primers gave estimates of nucleated cell counts. Here immunoSEQ multiplex PCR was the method, and the copy in TCRdb shows in-frame clones only, minus some. That table gives V, J and clone size, and the DNA gave D and trimming. The table has almost 400,000 clones, about 90% seen once; the top ten hold 1.5% to 2%.

The receptor was derived from a woman aged 30 to 39 who had recovered from COVID-19. The sequenced sample consisted of PBMCs or T cells enriched from blood (not recorded which). The chain recombines TRBV3-1 (or the pseudogene TRBV3-2) with TRBJ1-2; D not certain. CDR3 sequence: CASSQGALYTF. For the CDR3, the DNA is TGTGCCAGCAGCCAGGGAGCACTCTACACCTTC.